Given below is one T cell receptor beta chain in context. Germline V gives CDR1 SNHLY, CDR2 FYNNEI. V gave up 6 bases and J gave up 0 bases; unmatched junction bases: 7. The CDR3 contains 16 residues. The PCR made use of 60 Vbeta and 13 Jbeta primers. Method: immunoSEQ multiplex PCR; TCRdb's copy keeps in-frame clones and lacks some. The sample lists approximately 140,000 clones, 60% to 80% seen once, with about 1% in the top ten. This entry belongs to a study of cytomegalovirus exposure and HLA in healthy donors. The chain carries TRBV2 and TRBJ2-1; 8 bases match TRBD1. The sequencing sample was made of PBMCs. This clonotype originated in a woman aged 55-75 years in good health and CMV-seronegative. CDR3 sequence (DNA): TGTGCCAGCAGGGCCACAGGGGGTAGCTCCTACAATGAGCAGTTCTTC. It specifies CASRATGGSSYNEQFF.